A single count supports the clone carrying this TCR beta chain. This entry belongs to a study of blood T cell repertoires in COVID-19. Study at large: The United States, Italy and Spain supplied acute and convalescent COVID-19 samples. T cells, B-cell-depleted T cells, or PBMCs supplied cDNA or gDNA.

Original data processing: The assay estimated nucleated cells by amplifying reference gene primers. Here immunoSEQ multiplex PCR was the method, and the copy in TCRdb shows in-frame clones only, minus some. That table supplies the V and J calls and clone size; D and trimming were determined from the DNA. This sample has fewer than 200,000 clones, with approximately 90% found just once. The TCR comes from a middle-aged man with active or convalescent COVID-19. Sequencing was done on a sample of peripheral blood.

The CDR3, as DNA: TGCGCCAGCGGAAATGGGGGACTAGGTTACGAGCAGTACTTC. This codes for CASGNGGLGYEQYF. This sequence joins TRBV5-1 and TRBJ2-7; TRBD2 matches 8 bases. J was trimmed by 4 bases and V by 7 bases; bases with no gene match: 10. CDR3 size: 14 residues. The germline gives CDR1 SGHRS, CDR2 YFSETQ.